This T cell receptor (beta chain) was recovered during a study of shared clonotypes between healthy human individuals. The CDR3 extends over 17 amino acids. Looked up from germline, CDR1 is SGHRS and CDR2 is YFSETQ. V lost 3 bases to trimming and J lost 1 base, with 20 bases between them. As to this clone: The antigen remains undetermined.

Study results and caveats: A generally larger estimated richness was seen in naive subsets than in memory subsets. Unshared clonotypes carried lower generation probabilities than those common to all four donors.

Source study methods: Filtering differed for immunoSEQ, which gave only junction sequences without quality scores. Produced via immunoSEQ multiplex PCR; TCRdb's table is partial and in-frame only. Clonal size and the V and J genes are those of that table, whereas D and trimming came from the DNA. The data contain about 1.1 million clones, about 80% of them singletons. The source of this sequence is a man between 18 and 29 years old in good health. Some clones in this sample may be carry-over from other donors' samples. Sequencing was carried out using memory CD4+ T cells from PBMCs. Specified subset: CD45RA-negative fraction. This chain connects TRBV5-1 to TRBJ2-7, with D perhaps TRBD2 (6 bases). The CDR3, as DNA: TGCGCCAGCAGCTCGGGGTTTGTCGGGAGTTTGTCCTACGAGCAGTACTTC. This codes for CASSSGFVGSLSYEQYF.